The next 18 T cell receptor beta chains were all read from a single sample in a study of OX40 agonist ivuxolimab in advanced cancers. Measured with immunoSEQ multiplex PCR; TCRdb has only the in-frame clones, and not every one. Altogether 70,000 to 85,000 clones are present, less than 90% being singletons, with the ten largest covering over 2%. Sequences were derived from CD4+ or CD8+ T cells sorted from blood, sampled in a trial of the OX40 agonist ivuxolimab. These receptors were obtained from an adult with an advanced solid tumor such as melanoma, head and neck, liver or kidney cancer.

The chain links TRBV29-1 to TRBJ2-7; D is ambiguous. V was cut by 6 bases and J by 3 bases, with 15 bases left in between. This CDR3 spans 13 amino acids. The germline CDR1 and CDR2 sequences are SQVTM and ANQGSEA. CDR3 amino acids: CSVREVLGYEQYF. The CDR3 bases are TGCAGCGTCCGAGAAGTTTTGGGCTACGAGCAGTACTTC.

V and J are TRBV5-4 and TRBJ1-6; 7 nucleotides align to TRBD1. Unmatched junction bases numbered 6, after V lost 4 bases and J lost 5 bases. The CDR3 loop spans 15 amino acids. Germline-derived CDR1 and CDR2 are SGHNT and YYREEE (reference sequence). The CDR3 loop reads CASSPTGVNNSPLHF. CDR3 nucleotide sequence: TGTGCCAGCAGCCCCACAGGGGTAAATAATTCACCCCTCCACTTT.

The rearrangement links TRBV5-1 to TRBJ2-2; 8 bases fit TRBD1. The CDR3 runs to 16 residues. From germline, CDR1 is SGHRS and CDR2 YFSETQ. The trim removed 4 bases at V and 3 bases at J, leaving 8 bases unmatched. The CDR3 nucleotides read TGCGCCAGCAGCCTGGAGGGGACAGGCTACACCGGGGAGCTGTTTTTT. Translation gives CASSLEGTGYTGELFF.

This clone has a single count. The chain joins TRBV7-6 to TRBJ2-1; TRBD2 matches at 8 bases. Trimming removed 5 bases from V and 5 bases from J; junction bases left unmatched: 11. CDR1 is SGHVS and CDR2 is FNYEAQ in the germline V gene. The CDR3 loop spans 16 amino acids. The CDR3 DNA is TGTGCCAGCAGCCGAACCGCGCTAGCGGGTAACAATGAGCAGTTCTTC. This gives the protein CASSRTALAGNNEQFF. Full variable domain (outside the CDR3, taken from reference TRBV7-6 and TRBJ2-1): GAGVSQSPRYKVTKRGQDVALRCDPISGHVSLYWYRQALGQGPEFLTYFNYEAQQDKSGLPNDRFSAERPEGSISTLTIQRTEQRDSAMYRCASSRTALAGNNEQFFGPGTRLTVL.

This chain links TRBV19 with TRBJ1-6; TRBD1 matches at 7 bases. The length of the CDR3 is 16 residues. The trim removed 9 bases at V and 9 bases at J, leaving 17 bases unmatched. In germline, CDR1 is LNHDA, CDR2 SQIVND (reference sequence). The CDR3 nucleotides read TGTGCCAGCTCACCCCTCGCAGGGGGAGGGAGTTCACCCCTCCACTTT. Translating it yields CASSPLAGGGSSPLHF.

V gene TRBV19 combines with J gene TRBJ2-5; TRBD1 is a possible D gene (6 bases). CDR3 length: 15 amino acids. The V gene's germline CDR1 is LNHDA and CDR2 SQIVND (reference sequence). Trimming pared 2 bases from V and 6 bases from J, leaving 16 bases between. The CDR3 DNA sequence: TGTGCCAGTAGTATATTCGGGCAGGGGATAAAGACCCAGTACTTC. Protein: CASSIFGQGIKTQYF.

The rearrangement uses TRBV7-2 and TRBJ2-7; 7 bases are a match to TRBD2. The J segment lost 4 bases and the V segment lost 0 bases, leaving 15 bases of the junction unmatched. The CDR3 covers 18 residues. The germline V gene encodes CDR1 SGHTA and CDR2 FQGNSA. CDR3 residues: CASSLAVPRSGNEYEQYF. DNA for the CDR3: TGTGCCAGCAGCTTAGCCGTTCCGAGGAGCGGGAATGAGTACGAGCAGTACTTC.

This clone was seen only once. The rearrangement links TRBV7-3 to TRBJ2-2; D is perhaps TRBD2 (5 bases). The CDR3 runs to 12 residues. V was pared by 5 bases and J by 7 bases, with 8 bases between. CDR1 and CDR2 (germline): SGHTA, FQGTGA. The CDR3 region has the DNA TGTGCCAGCAGCCCTCGGGGCGGGGAGCTGTTTTTT. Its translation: CASSPRGGELFF.

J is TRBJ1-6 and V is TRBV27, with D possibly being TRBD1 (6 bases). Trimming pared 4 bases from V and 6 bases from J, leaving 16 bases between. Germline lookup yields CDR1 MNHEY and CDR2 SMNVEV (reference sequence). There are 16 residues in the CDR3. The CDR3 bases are TGTGCCAGCAGTTCCACACAGGGCGTGGGTAATTCACCCCTCCACTTT. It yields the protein CASSSTQGVGNSPLHF.

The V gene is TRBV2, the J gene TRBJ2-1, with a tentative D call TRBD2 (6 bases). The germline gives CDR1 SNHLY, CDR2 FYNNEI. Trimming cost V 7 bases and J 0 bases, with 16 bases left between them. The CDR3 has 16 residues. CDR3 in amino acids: CASTRAGGSSYNEQFF. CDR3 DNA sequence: TGTGCCAGCACCAGGGCTGGAGGGAGCTCCTACAATGAGCAGTTCTTC.

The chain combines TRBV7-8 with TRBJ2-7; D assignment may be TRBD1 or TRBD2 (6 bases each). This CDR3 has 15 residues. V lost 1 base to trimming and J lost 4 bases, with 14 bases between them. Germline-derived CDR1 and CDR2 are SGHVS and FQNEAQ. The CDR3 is CASSLVGGAGYEQYF. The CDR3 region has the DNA TGTGCCAGCAGCTTAGTCGGGGGCGCGGGATACGAGCAGTACTTC.

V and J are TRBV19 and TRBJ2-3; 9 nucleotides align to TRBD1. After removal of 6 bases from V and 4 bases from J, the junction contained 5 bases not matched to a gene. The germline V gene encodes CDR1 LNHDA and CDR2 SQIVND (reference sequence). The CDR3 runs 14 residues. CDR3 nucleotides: TGTGCCAGTAGAGGGACAGGGAGTGCAGATACGCAGTATTTT. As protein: CASRGTGSADTQYF.

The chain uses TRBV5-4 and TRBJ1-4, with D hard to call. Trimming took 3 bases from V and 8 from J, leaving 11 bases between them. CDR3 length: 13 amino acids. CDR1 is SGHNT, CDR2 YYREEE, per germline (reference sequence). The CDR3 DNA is TGTGCCAGCAGCTCGGCGGGGAGGGAAAAACTGTTTTTT. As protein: CASSSAGREKLFF.

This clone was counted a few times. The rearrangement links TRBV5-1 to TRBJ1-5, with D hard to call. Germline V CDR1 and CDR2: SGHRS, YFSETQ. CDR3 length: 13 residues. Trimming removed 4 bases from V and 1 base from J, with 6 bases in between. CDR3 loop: CASSMDSNQPQHF. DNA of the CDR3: TGCGCCAGCAGCATGGACAGCAATCAGCCCCAGCATTTT.

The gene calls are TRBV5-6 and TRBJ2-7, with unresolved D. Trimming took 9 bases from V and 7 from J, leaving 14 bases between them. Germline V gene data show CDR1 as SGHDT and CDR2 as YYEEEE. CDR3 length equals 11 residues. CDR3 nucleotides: TGTGCCAACCCCCTTCCCAAGGAGCAGTACTTC. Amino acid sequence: CANPLPKEQYF.

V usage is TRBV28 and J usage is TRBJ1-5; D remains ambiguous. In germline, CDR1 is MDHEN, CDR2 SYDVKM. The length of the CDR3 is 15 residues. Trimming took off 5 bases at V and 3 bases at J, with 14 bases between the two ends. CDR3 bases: TGTGCCAGCAGTCCCACCCACACCAACAATCAGCCCCAGCATTTT. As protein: CASSPTHTNNQPQHF.

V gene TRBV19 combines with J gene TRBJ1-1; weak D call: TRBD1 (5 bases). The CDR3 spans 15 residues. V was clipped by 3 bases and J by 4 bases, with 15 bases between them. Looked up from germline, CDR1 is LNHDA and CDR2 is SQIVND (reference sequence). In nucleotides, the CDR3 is TGTGCCAGTAGTATTCGTAGGGGAGGTGGCACTGAAGCTTTCTTT. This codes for CASSIRRGGGTEAFF.

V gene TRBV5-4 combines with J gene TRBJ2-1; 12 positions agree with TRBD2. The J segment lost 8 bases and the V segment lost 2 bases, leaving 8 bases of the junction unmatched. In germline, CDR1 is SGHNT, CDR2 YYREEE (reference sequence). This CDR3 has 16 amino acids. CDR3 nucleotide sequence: TGTGCCAGCAGCTTCCCTAGCGGGAGGGCCCTCGATGAGCAGTTCTTC. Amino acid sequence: CASSFPSGRALDEQFF.